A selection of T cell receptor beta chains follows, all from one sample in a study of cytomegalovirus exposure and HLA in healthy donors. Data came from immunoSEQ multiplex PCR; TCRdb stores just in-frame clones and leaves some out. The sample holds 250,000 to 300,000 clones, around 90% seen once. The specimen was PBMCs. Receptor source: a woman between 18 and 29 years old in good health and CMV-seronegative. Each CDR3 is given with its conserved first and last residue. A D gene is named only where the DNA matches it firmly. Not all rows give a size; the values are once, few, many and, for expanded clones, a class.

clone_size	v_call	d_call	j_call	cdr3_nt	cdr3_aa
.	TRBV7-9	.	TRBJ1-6	TGTGCCAGCAGCTTAGAAAGGGGAATTCCCCTCCACTTT	CASSLERGIPLHF
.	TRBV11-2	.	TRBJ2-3	TGTGCCAGCAGCTTAGCTGCGCTAGGCCCAGATACGCAGTATTTT	CASSLAALGPDTQYF
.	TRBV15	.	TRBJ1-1	TGTGCCACCAGCAGAGATGGGCCAGAAGCTTTCTTT	CATSRDGPEAFF
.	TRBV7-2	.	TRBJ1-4	TGTGCCAGCAGCTTAGGTGGCTCAGGGAATGAAAAACTGTTTTTT	CASSLGGSGNEKLFF
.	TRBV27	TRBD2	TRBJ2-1	TGTGCCAGCAGTACGCGGGCTAGCGGGGGGGACCGATACAATGAGCAGTTCTTC	CASSTRASGGDRYNEQFF
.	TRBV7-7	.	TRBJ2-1	TGTGCCAGCAGCTTAGTTGAGGGCAATGAGCAGTTCTTC	CASSLVEGNEQFF
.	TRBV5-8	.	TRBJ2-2	TGTGCCAGCAGCTTGGGGGCAGGGGCGAACACCGGGGAGCTGTTTTTT	CASSLGAGANTGELFF
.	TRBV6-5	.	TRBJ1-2	TGTGCCAGCAGTTACGGCAGGGGTGCTGGCTACACCTTC	CASSYGRGAGYTF
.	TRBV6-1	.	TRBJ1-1	TGTGCCAGCAGCCCAATACAGGTCGCCACAGGAGCTTTCTTT	CASSPIQVATGAFF
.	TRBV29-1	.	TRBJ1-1	TGCAGCGCGAAGATGGACTCGAACACTGAAGCTTTCTTT	CSAKMDSNTEAFF
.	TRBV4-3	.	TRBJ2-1	TGCGCCAGCAGCCAATCTGCGGGGAGCTCCTACAATGAGCAGTTCTTC	CASSQSAGSSYNEQFF
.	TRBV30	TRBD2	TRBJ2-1	TGTGCCTGGAGTGTAGCTAGCGGGGACCACAATGAGCAGTTCTTC	CAWSVASGDHNEQFF
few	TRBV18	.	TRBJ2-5	TGTGCCAGCTCACAAACAGAACAAGAGACCCAGTACTTC	CASSQTEQETQYF
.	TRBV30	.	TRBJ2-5	TGTGCCTGGTTACAGGGCATCCAAGAGACCCAGTACTTC	CAWLQGIQETQYF
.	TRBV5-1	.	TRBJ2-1	TGCGCCAGCAGCTCCTCGGGGAATGAGCAGTTCTTC	CASSSSGNEQFF
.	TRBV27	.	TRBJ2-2	TGTGCCAGCAGTTTAGAGGGCAGGGGGGTTGCCGGGGAGCTGTTTTTT	CASSLEGRGVAGELFF
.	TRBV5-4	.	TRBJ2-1	TGTGCCAGCAGCTTGGCCAGGGGCCTCAATGAGCAGTTCTTC	CASSLARGLNEQFF
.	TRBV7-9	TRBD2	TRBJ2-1	TGTGCCAGCAGCTATGTGACTAGCGGGGCGTACAATGAGCAGTTCTTC	CASSYVTSGAYNEQFF
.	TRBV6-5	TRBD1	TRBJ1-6	TGTGCCAGCAGTTACGACAGGGGGTGGAATTCACCCCTCCACTTT	CASSYDRGWNSPLHF
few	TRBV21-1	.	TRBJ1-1	TGTGCCAGCACGACAGAGCACACTGAAGCTTTCTTT	CASTTEHTEAFF
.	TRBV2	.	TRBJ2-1	TGTGCCAGCAGGACCCCGAGGACTATGCCTTGTGAGTTCTTC	CASRTPRTMPCEFF
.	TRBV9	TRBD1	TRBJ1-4	TGTGCCAGCAGCCCTCGGACAGGAACAACTAATGAAAAACTGTTTTTT	CASSPRTGTTNEKLFF
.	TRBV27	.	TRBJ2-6	TGTGCCAGCAGTCCATACAGGACGTCAGGGGCCAACGTCCTGACTTTC	CASSPYRTSGANVLTF
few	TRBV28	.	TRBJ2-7	TGTGCCAGCAGACACAGGTATACCTACGAGCAGTACTTC	CASRHRYTYEQYF
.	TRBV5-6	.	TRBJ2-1	TGTGCCAGCAGCTTTTCGGAGGGTTCCTCCTACAATGAGCAGTTCTTC	CASSFSEGSSYNEQFF
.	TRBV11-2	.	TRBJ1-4	TGTGCCAGCAGCCCGGCAGGGGCAACTAATGAAAAACTGTTTTTT	CASSPAGATNEKLFF
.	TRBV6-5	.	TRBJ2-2	TGTGCCAGCAGTTACTCCGACAGATACACCGGGGAGCTGTTTTTT	CASSYSDRYTGELFF
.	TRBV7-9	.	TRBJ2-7	TGTGCCAGCAGCTTAGGGGGGGACAGCCCCACCTACGAGCAGTACTTC	CASSLGGDSPTYEQYF
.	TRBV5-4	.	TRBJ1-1	TGTGCCAGCAGCGCTGACAGTTTGTACCTATTGAACACTGAAGCTTTCTTT	CASSADSLYLLNTEAFF
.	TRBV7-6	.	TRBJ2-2	TGTGCCAGCAGCTTAGGGGCGGGCACCGGGGAGCTGTTTTTT	CASSLGAGTGELFF
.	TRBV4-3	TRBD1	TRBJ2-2	TGCGCCAGCAGCCAAGAGGCAGGGGGCGCGGACACCGGGGAGCTGTTTTTT	CASSQEAGGADTGELFF
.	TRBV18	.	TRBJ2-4	TGTGCCAGCTCACCAAACAGATTAGCCAAAAACATTCAGTACTTC	CASSPNRLAKNIQYF
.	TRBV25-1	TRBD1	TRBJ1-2	TGTGCCAGCAGTCCGACAGGGGCCTATGGCTACACCTTC	CASSPTGAYGYTF
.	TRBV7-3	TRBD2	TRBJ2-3	TGTGCCAGCAGCCCACCCCAGAGTGCGGGGGGTCCCGTCATTCGATACGAGTATTTT	CASSPPQSAGGPVIRYEYF
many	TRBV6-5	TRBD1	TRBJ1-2	TGTGCCAGCAGTTACCTCCCTGACAGGGGGAGCTATGGCTACACCTTC	CASSYLPDRGSYGYTF